The 15 T cell receptor beta chains below all came from one sample that was sequenced in a study of T cells after yellow fever vaccination. One entry per CDR3 protein results from TCRdb running MiXCR on the 5' RACE reads. The data hold fewer than 650,000 distinct CDR3 sequences, with roughly a fifth observed a single time. Specimen: PBMCs, collected roughly 23 days after the first yellow fever vaccination. The receptors stem from a man younger than 35 who received the YFV17D yellow fever vaccine.

The J gene is TRBJ1-5, the V gene TRBV7-9; D gene unclear. Germline loops: CDR1 SEHNR, CDR2 FQNEAQ (reference sequence). The CDR3 extends over 14 amino acids. The V gene lost 5 bases and the J gene lost 5 bases, with 13 bases spanning the gap. The DNA of the CDR3 is TGTGCCAGCAGCGCCGACCGACGAGATCAGCCCCAGCATTTT. Translated: CASSADRRDQPQHF. Drawing the rest from reference TRBV7-9 and TRBJ1-5, the complete variable domain is DTGVSQNPRHKITKRGQNVTFRCDPISEHNRLYWYRQTLGQGPEFLTYFQNEAQLEKSRLLSDRFSAERPKGSFSTLEIQRTEQGDSAMYLCASSADRRDQPQHFGDGTRLSIL.

This clonotype was recorded a few times. The V gene is TRBV25-1, the J gene TRBJ2-5; D possibly corresponds to TRBD2 (5 bases). Germline V gene data show CDR1 as MGHDK and CDR2 as SYGVNS. V was shortened by 6 bases and J by 5 bases, with 13 bases between the two germline ends. This CDR3 region has 13 residues. The CDR3 region is CASSVRGMETQYF. The CDR3 nucleotides read TGTGCCAGCAGCGTACGGGGTATGGAGACCCAGTACTTC.

V is TRBV7-3 and J is TRBJ2-1; D perhaps matches TRBD1 (6 bases). V dropped 4 bases and J dropped 5 bases, with 12 bases sitting between them. Germline V gives CDR1 SGHTA, CDR2 FQGTGA. The CDR3 is 14 amino acids. The CDR3 spells CASSSGVTNNEQFF. The CDR3 bases are TGTGCCAGCAGCTCAGGGGTCACCAACAATGAGCAGTTCTTC.

This clonotype was detected a few times. The chain links TRBV9 to TRBJ2-5, with D possibly matching TRBD1 (6 bases). This CDR3 is built from 16 residues. Germline CDR1 is SGDLS and CDR2 is YYNGEE. Trimming left V 2 bases short and J 3 bases short, with 17 bases between. CDR3 residues: CASSVEGRGWEETQYF. Here the CDR3 DNA reads TGTGCCAGCAGCGTCGAAGGCAGGGGTTGGGAAGAGACCCAGTACTTC.

The V gene is TRBV5-6, the J gene TRBJ1-1; a possible D gene is TRBD1 (5 bases). This CDR3 contains 17 residues. CDR1 and CDR2 from the germline V gene are SGHDT and YYEEEE. V was trimmed by 1 base and J by 0 bases, leaving 16 bases between them. The CDR3 loop is CASSLSYGRAVNTEAFF. CDR3 DNA sequence: TGTGCCAGCAGCTTGAGTTATGGCAGGGCTGTGAACACTGAAGCTTTCTTT.

The chain recombines TRBV6-1 with TRBJ1-2; D is ambiguous. The CDR3 sequence is 14 residues long. Trimming stripped 7 bases from V and 4 bases from J, with 16 bases between. Germline-derived CDR1 and CDR2 are MNHNS and SASEGT. The CDR3 coding sequence is TGTGCCAGCAAGAACCTGATAGGAGGCTATGGCTACACCTTC. Protein sequence: CASKNLIGGYGYTF.

This clonotype was observed a few times. The gene calls are TRBV3-1 and TRBJ1-4; D may be TRBD1 (5 bases). V was clipped by 5 bases and J by 8 bases, with 12 bases between them. Per the germline V gene, CDR1 is LGHDT and CDR2 is YNNKEL (reference sequence). This CDR3 spans 13 amino acids. The CDR3 coding sequence is TGTGCCAGCAGCGGGGGAGGACGGGAAAAACTGTTTTTT. As protein: CASSGGGREKLFF.

This clonotype was detected once. The chain combines TRBV12-2 with TRBJ1-5. TRBV12-2 has pseudogene status. The CDR3 is made up of 15 amino acids. Written as DNA, the CDR3 is TGTGCAAGTCGCTTTAGACGTCGGGGCAATCAGCCCCAGCATTTT. It specifies CASRFRRRGNQPQHF.

A few counts support this clonotype. This sequence joins TRBV6-6 and TRBJ2-2, with no clear D. This CDR3 spans 11 amino acids. Trimming took off 7 bases at V and 5 bases at J, with 5 bases between the two ends. Per germline, CDR1 MNHNY and CDR2 SVGAGI (reference sequence). The CDR3 DNA reads as TGTGCCAGCATCGAAACCGGGGAGCTGTTTTTT. Translating it yields CASIETGELFF.

In its sample, this clonotype was seen a few times. V is TRBV30 and J is TRBJ2-5; 8 bases agree with TRBD1. The CDR3 is 15 residues long. V lost 3 bases, J lost 1 base, and 7 bases stayed unmatched. Germline CDR1 GTSNPN, CDR2 SVGIG (reference sequence). The CDR3 DNA reads as TGTGCCTGGAGCCTGACAGGGGCCAGCCAAGAGACCCAGTACTTC. Translating gives CAWSLTGASQETQYF.

This clonotype was counted between two and nine times. The chain has TRBV18 and TRBJ1-6; D not certain. The germline V gene has CDR1 KGHSH and CDR2 LQKENI. The CDR3 length is 13 residues. Trimming shortened V by 1 base and J by 7 bases, and 5 bases separated the two germline ends. CDR3 in amino acids: CASSPHENSPLHF. CDR3 bases: TGTGCCAGCTCACCACACGAAAATTCACCCCTCCACTTT.

In this sample, this clonotype turned up a few times. The chain is built from TRBV9 and TRBJ2-4, with 10 bases fitting TRBD2. Trimming at V came to 4 bases and at J to 6 bases, leaving 4 bases not matched to a gene. Per germline, CDR1 SGDLS and CDR2 YYNGEE. The CDR3 is made up of 14 amino acids. For the CDR3, the DNA is TGTGCCAGCAGCCCGTGGACTAGCGGAAACATTCAGTACTTC. This sequence encodes CASSPWTSGNIQYF.

The chain carries TRBV29-1 and TRBJ1-1, with no clear D. With 2 bases removed from V and 11 bases from J, the gap between germline ends came to 9 bases. Germline CDR1 is SQVTM and CDR2 is ANQGSEA. This CDR3 comprises 10 residues. The CDR3 DNA is TGCAGCGTTGAATCCCTGAGGGCTTTCTTT. It translates to CSVESLRAFF.

The chain employs TRBV5-1 and TRBJ1-2; D not resolved. The germline gives CDR1 SGHRS, CDR2 YFSETQ. The CDR3 loop spans 15 amino acids. The V gene lost 0 bases and the J gene lost 4 bases, with 13 bases spanning the gap. Here the CDR3 DNA reads TGCGCCAGCAGCTTGGGGACGGCTAAGAGCTATGGCTACACCTTC. Its translation: CASSLGTAKSYGYTF.

The chain is built from TRBV5-1 and TRBJ2-1; TRBD2 matches at 11 bases. Germline V gene data show CDR1 as SGHRS and CDR2 as YFSETQ. The CDR3 spans 14 residues. Losses at the gene ends were 5 bases for V and 8 bases for J; bases not matched to a gene: 6. The CDR3 region has the DNA TGCGCCAGCAGAGACCCTAGCGGGGGGTATGAGCAGTTCTTC. Its protein is CASRDPSGGYEQFF.